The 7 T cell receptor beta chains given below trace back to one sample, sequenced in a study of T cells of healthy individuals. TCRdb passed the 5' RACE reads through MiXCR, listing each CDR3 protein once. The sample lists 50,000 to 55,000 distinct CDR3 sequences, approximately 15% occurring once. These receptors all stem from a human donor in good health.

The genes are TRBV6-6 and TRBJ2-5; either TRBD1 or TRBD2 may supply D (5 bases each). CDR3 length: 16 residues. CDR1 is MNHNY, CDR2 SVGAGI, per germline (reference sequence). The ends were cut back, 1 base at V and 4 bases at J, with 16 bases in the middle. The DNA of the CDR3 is TGTGCCAGCAGTTACTTGGGGGAATCCTCAAGAGAGACCCAGTACTTC. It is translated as CASSYLGESSRETQYF.

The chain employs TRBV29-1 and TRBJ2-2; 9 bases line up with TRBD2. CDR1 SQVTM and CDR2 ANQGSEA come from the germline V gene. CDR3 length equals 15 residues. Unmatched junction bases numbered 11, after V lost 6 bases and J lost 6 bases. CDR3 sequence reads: CSVRGGGRLAGELFF. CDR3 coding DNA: TGCAGCGTCCGCGGGGGGGGGCGCTTGGCCGGGGAGCTGTTTTTT.

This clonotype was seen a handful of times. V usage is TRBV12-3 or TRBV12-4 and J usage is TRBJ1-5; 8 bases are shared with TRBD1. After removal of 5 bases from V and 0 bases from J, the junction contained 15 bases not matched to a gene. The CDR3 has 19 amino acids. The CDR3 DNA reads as TGTGCCAGCAGTCGGAGGAATGGACAGGGTGGTTATAGCAATCAGCCCCAGCATTTT. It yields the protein CASSRRNGQGGYSNQPQHF.

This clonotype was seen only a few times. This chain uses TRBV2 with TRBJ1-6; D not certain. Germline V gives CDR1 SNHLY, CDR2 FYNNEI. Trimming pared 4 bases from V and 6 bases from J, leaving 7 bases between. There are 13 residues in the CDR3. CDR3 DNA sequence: TGTGCCAGCAGTGTCCAGCTTAATTCACCCCTCCACTTT. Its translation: CASSVQLNSPLHF.

CDR3 amino acids: CSARPRGETLGFNTQYF. The DNA for the CDR3 is TGCAGTGCTAGACCCCGGGGCGAGACGTTGGGGTTTAATACGCAGTATTTT. The chain employs TRBV20-1 and TRBJ2-3; either TRBD1 or TRBD2 may fit D (5 bases each). The CDR3 contains 17 residues. V gave up 2 bases and J gave up 7 bases, with 25 bases separating them. CDR1 and CDR2 (germline): DFQATT, SNEGSKA (reference sequence).

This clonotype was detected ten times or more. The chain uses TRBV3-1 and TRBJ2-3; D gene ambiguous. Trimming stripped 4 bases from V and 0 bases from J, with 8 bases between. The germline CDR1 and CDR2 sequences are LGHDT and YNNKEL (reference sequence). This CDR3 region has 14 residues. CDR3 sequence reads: CASSPDASTDTQYF. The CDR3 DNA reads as TGTGCCAGCAGCCCCGACGCTAGCACAGATACGCAGTATTTT.

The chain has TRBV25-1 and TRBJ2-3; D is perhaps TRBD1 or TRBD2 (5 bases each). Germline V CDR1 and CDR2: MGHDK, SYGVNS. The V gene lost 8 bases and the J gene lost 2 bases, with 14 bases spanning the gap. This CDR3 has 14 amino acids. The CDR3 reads CASLGTLITDTQYF. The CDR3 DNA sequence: TGTGCCAGCCTGGGGACGTTGATCACAGATACGCAGTATTTT.